This T cell receptor beta chain was documented in a study of T cell responses to AZD1222 COVID-19 vaccine. Study results and caveats: Among the donors, most were white British and more were female, and clonal diversity was possibly underestimated. Close to half of all spike-specific TCRs reportedly target regions of the variants that are unmutated. Spike-specific TCR breadth and depth were elevated following two AZD1222 doses.

V was pared by 2 bases and J by 2 bases, with 7 bases of the junction left unmatched. The CDR3 spans 17 residues. Germline V gene lookup returns CDR1 SGHTA and CDR2 FQGNSA. Here immunoSEQ multiplex PCR was the method, and the copy in TCRdb shows in-frame clones only, minus some. The table shows roughly 100,000 clones, with about 85% occurring only once. With regard to this clone: The antigen is undetermined.

This receptor was obtained from an adult in good health. The sequences come from peripheral blood, collected on day 0 of AZD1222 vaccination. The chain recombines TRBV7-2 with TRBJ2-2; 8 bases match TRBD2. CDR3 in amino acids: CASSLTTSAINTGELFF. Here the CDR3 DNA reads TGTGCCAGCAGCTTAACGACTAGCGCCATAAACACCGGGGAGCTGTTTTTT.